What follows describes a single TCR beta chain. Its target is not known. Primers included in the PCR were 60 Vbeta and 13 Jbeta primers. In the original workflow: A later analysis tallied 80 million to 100 million unique TCR beta chains, around 10 million of them shared. Profiled with immunoSEQ multiplex PCR; TCRdb holds only in-frame clones, not every one. The DNA gave D and trimming, while V, J and clone size come from that table. The data hold approximately 210,000 clones, with around nine tenths observed a single time. The sample belongs to a study of cytomegalovirus exposure and HLA in healthy donors. The study, taken as a whole, reports: As a later analysis revealed, the rate of TCR association differed by HLA locus, with DRB1 most and HLA-C fewest. Prior analysis indicated that the majority of TCR beta V segments exhibited productivity approximately 87% or approximately 30% of the time. In a later analysis, HLA-associated TCR beta chains were more clonally expanded than equally common others.

Germline CDR1 reads WNHNN; CDR2 reads SYGVQD (reference sequence). The CDR3 runs 17 residues. Trimming cost V 4 bases and J 2 bases, with 17 bases left between them. The chain recombines TRBV10-1 with TRBJ2-2; tentative D call: TRBD1 (6 bases). Specimen: PBMCs. This TCR was sampled from a woman younger than 35 in good health and CMV-seronegative. CDR3 coding DNA: TGCGCCAGCAGTGCCTTACAGGGTTGGGGAAACACCGGGGAGCTGTTTTTT. It encodes CASSALQGWGNTGELFF.